Presented here are 20 T cell receptor beta chains from one specimen sequenced in a study of OX40 agonist ivuxolimab in advanced cancers. TCRdb's table, derived via immunoSEQ multiplex PCR, lists solely in-frame clones and lacks some. The repertoire holds 60,000 to 100,000 clones, roughly 92% seen once, with 9.5% to 11% in the top ten. The sequencing here drew on CD4+ or CD8+ T cells sorted from blood, taken in a trial of the OX40 agonist ivuxolimab. The receptors shown here come from an adult with an advanced solid tumor such as melanoma, head and neck, liver or kidney cancer.

The CDR3 sequence: CASSPRSTGGTEAFF. The CDR3 region has the DNA TGCGCCAGCAGCCCGAGATCGACAGGGGGCACTGAAGCTTTCTTT. The rearrangement joins TRBV5-1 to TRBJ1-1; 9 nucleotides line up with TRBD1. CDR1 is SGHRS, CDR2 YFSETQ, per germline. The CDR3 is 15 amino acids. V dropped 4 bases and J dropped 4; count of bases not matched to a gene: 8.

The chain employs TRBV7-9 and TRBJ1-6; unclear D gene. This CDR3 comprises 16 residues. Germline-derived CDR1 and CDR2 are SEHNR and FQNEAQ (reference sequence). The germline V and J ends were trimmed by 3 bases and 0 bases, with 9 bases remaining between them. The CDR3 loop reads CASSLHPSSYNSPLHF. The CDR3 nucleotides read TGTGCCAGCAGCTTGCATCCCTCCTCCTATAATTCACCCCTCCACTTT. Full variable domain (remainder filled in from reference TRBV7-9 and TRBJ1-6): DTGVSQNPRHKITKRGQNVTFRCDPISEHNRLYWYRQTLGQGPEFLTYFQNEAQLEKSRLLSDRFSAERPKGSFSTLEIQRTEQGDSAMYLCASSLHPSSYNSPLHFGNGTRLTVT.

The genes are TRBV29-1 and TRBJ2-7, with TRBD1 identical over 10 bases. Germline V gives CDR1 SQVTM, CDR2 ANQGSEA. The V segment lost 6 bases and the J segment 3 bases; nucleotides outside the gene matches: 8. This CDR3 has 14 residues. For the CDR3, the DNA is TGCAGCGTGGCCGGGACAGGGGACCTCTACGAGCAGTACTTC. Protein sequence: CSVAGTGDLYEQYF.

V is TRBV6-1 and J is TRBJ1-1, with 7 bases that match TRBD1. The CDR3 runs to 13 residues. Losses at the gene ends were 4 bases for V and 3 bases for J; bases not matched to a gene: 2. CDR1 is MNHNS, CDR2 SASEGT, per germline. The CDR3 protein is CASSVDRDTEAFF. The CDR3 bases are TGTGCCAGCAGTGTAGACAGGGACACTGAAGCTTTCTTT.

The CDR3 reads CASSYGMNTEAFF. The CDR3 coding sequence is TGTGCCAGCAGTTACGGTATGAACACTGAAGCTTTCTTT. This sequence joins TRBV6-5 and TRBJ1-1; D is ambiguous. The CDR3 runs 13 residues. Trimming cost V 2 bases and J 0 bases, with 4 bases left between them. Germline lookup yields CDR1 MNHEY and CDR2 SVGAGI.

The chain links TRBV9 to TRBJ1-2, with TRBD1 matching 7 bases. CDR1 and CDR2 (germline): SGDLS, YYNGEE. The V and J ends lost 0 bases and 6 bases, in that order; junction bases with no gene match: 2. The CDR3 consists of 13 residues. The CDR3 coding sequence is TGTGCCAGCAGCGTAGTAGGGACAGATGGCTACACCTTC. It is translated as CASSVVGTDGYTF.

The genes are TRBV13 and TRBJ2-1, with D unresolved. CDR3 size: 15 residues. The germline gives CDR1 PRHDT, CDR2 FYEKMQ (reference sequence). V shed 0 bases and J shed 3 bases, with 9 bases lying between them. CDR3 in amino acids: CASSLGTALYNEQFF. The CDR3 nucleotides read TGTGCCAGCAGCTTAGGTACAGCCCTCTACAATGAGCAGTTCTTC.

This chain uses TRBV19 with TRBJ1-4; tentative D call: TRBD1 (5 bases). CDR3 length: 18 amino acids. The germline V gene has CDR1 LNHDA and CDR2 SQIVND (reference sequence). V gave up 7 bases and J gave up 1 base, with 22 bases separating them. This chain's CDR3 is CASTPKIWGEGTNEKLFF. The CDR3 DNA reads as TGTGCCAGTACCCCGAAAATTTGGGGCGAGGGAACTAATGAAAAACTGTTTTTT.

The rearrangement links TRBV5-1 to TRBJ1-1, with 7 bases aligning to TRBD1. The CDR3 contains 16 residues. After removal of 2 bases from V and 1 base from J, the junction contained 8 bases not matched to a gene. Germline V gene sequence: CDR1 SGHRS, CDR2 YFSETQ. In DNA, the CDR3 is TGCGCCAGCAGCTTTTTGGCAGGGGGTTGGAACACTGAAGCTTTCTTT. Protein: CASSFLAGGWNTEAFF.

The V and J genes are TRBV6-5 and TRBJ2-1; 9 nucleotides agree with TRBD1. The junction had 14 bases not matched to a gene; V was cut back by 10 bases and J by 7 bases. Germline V lookup: CDR1 MNHEY, CDR2 SVGAGI. The CDR3 consists of 15 residues. The CDR3 DNA follows: TGTGCCACCACTACAGGGGGCGACTATCGGAATGAGCAGTTCTTC. This codes for CATTTGGDYRNEQFF.

The rearrangement uses TRBV18 and TRBJ1-5; tentatively, D is TRBD1 (6 bases). Trimming shortened V by 3 bases and J by 6 bases, and 15 bases separated the two germline ends. The CDR3 has 15 residues. Germline CDR1 reads KGHSH; CDR2 reads LQKENI. The CDR3 region is CASSPAGAGVQPQHF. The CDR3 DNA sequence: TGTGCCAGCTCACCGGCAGGGGCGGGGGTTCAGCCCCAGCATTTT.

This clone appeared once. The V call is TRBV6-5, the J call TRBJ1-2; TRBD1 aligns across 8 bases. CDR3 size: 14 residues. The germline gives CDR1 MNHEY, CDR2 SVGAGI. Unmatched junction bases numbered 5, after V lost 0 bases and J lost 8 bases. The CDR3 DNA follows: TGTGCCAGCAGTTACTCGGAAGGACAGGGAGGCTACACCTTC. Its protein is CASSYSEGQGGYTF.

This chain links TRBV11-2 with TRBJ2-7, with 10 bases identical to TRBD2. Germline V gene data show CDR1 as SGHAT and CDR2 as FQNNGV. CDR3 length: 14 residues. J was trimmed by 5 bases and V by 6 bases; bases with no gene match: 7. DNA of the CDR3: TGTGCCAGCAGTAGCGTGGGACTAGCGAACGAGCAGTACTTC. It specifies CASSSVGLANEQYF.

The rearrangement uses TRBV4-1 and TRBJ2-2, with D possibly matching TRBD1 (5 bases). Trimming removed 1 base at V and 5 bases at J, with 8 bases between. The germline gives CDR1 MGHRA, CDR2 YSYEKL. This CDR3 comprises 14 residues. CDR3 protein: CASSQGSGTGELFF. CDR3 sequence (DNA): TGCGCCAGCAGCCAAGGGTCAGGGACCGGGGAGCTGTTTTTT.

V usage is TRBV30 and J usage is TRBJ1-3, with D unresolved. Trimming removed 5 bases from V and 1 base from J, with 9 bases in between. The CDR3 has 13 residues. CDR1 and CDR2 (germline): GTSNPN, SVGIG (reference sequence). DNA of the CDR3: TGTGCCTGGTCCGCCGGATCTGGAAACACCATATATTTT. Translating it yields CAWSAGSGNTIYF.

The rearrangement uses TRBV10-1 and TRBJ2-7, with D tentatively TRBD1 (5 bases). CDR3 length: 11 residues. V was clipped by 5 bases and J by 4 bases, with 6 bases between them. Germline V CDR1 and CDR2: WNHNN, SYGVQD (reference sequence). In DNA, the CDR3 is TGCGCCAGCAGTCCAGGGTACGAGCAGTACTTC. Its translation: CASSPGYEQYF.

The sample holds one count of this clone. The chain carries TRBV10-3 and TRBJ2-3; D is unclear. This CDR3 comprises 14 residues. V was shortened by 8 bases and J by 2 bases, with 14 bases between the two germline ends. In germline, CDR1 is ENHRY, CDR2 SYGVKD. In DNA, the CDR3 is TGTGCCATCCGCCCGGGCCGAGACACAGATACGCAGTATTTT. Amino acids: CAIRPGRDTDTQYF.

This chain links TRBV7-9 with TRBJ2-5; 7 nucleotides line up with TRBD1. Germline loops: CDR1 SEHNR, CDR2 FQNEAQ (reference sequence). The CDR3 totals 16 residues. With 5 bases clipped from V and 0 bases from J, the junction kept 9 bases outside the gene matches. The CDR3 protein is CASSPRQGRDQETQYF. In DNA, the CDR3 is TGTGCCAGCAGCCCCCGACAGGGAAGGGACCAAGAGACCCAGTACTTC. Variable domain in full (rest from reference TRBV7-9 and TRBJ2-5): DTGVSQNPRHKITKRGQNVTFRCDPISEHNRLYWYRQTLGQGPEFLTYFQNEAQLEKSRLLSDRFSAERPKGSFSTLEIQRTEQGDSAMYLCASSPRQGRDQETQYFGPGTRLLVL.

The V gene is TRBV27, the J gene TRBJ2-2; D gene unclear. Trimming cost V 1 base and J 7 bases, with 1 base left between them. CDR3 length: 11 amino acids. Germline V gene lookup returns CDR1 MNHEY and CDR2 SMNVEV (reference sequence). DNA for the CDR3: TGTGCCAGCAGTTTATACGGGGAGCTGTTTTTT. Translated: CASSLYGELFF.

This chain links TRBV5-5 with TRBJ2-7, with D possibly TRBD1 on 5 matching bases. This CDR3 spans 14 amino acids. Per germline, CDR1 SGHKS and CDR2 YYEKEE (reference sequence). Trimming removed 2 bases at V and 2 bases at J, with 11 bases between. CDR3 sequence: CASSFSDIPYEQYF. CDR3 nucleotide sequence: TGTGCCAGCAGCTTCTCGGACATTCCCTACGAGCAGTACTTC.